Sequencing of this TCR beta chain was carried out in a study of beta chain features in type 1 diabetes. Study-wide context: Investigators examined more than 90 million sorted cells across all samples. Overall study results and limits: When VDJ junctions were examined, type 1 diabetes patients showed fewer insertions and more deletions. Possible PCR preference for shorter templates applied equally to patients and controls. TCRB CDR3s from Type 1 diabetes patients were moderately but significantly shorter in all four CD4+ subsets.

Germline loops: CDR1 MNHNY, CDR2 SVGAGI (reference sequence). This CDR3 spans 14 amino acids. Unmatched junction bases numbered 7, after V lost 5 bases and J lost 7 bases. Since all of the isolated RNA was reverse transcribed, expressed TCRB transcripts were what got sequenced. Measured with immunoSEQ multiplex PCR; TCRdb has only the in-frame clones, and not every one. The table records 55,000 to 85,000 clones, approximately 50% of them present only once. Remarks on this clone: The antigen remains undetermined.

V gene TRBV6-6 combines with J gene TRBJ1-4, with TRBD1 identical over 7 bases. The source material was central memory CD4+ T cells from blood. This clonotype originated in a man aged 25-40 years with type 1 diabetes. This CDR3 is CASSTSQGGEKLFF. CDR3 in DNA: TGTGCCAGCAGTACGTCCCAGGGGGGTGAAAAACTGTTTTTT.